This TCR beta chain emerged from a study of blood T cell repertoires in COVID-19. Study in general: The origin of the acute and convalescent COVID-19 samples was the United States, Italy and Spain. T cells, B-cell-depleted T cells, or PBMCs provided the cDNA or gDNA that served as material.

In the original processing: Using reference gene primer amplification, nucleated cell counts were estimated. Profiled with immunoSEQ multiplex PCR; TCRdb holds only in-frame clones, not every one. The D gene and trimming were derived from the DNA, and the V and J assignments and clone size from that table. The top ten clones hold less than 1% of a sample with around 150,000 clones, 86% of them seen once. This clone showed up just a few times. The clonotype was recovered from a young man with acute or convalescent COVID-19. Sequencing was carried out using peripheral blood.

The CDR3 protein is CASSSRAGQETQYF. The CDR3 nucleotides are TGTGCCAGCAGTTCTCGGGCGGGACAAGAGACCCAGTACTTC. The chain uses TRBV28 and TRBJ2-5, with a tentative D call TRBD2 (6 bases). This CDR3 is built from 14 residues. The germline CDR1 and CDR2 sequences are MDHEN and SYDVKM. Trimming cost V 4 bases and J 2 bases, with 11 bases left between them.